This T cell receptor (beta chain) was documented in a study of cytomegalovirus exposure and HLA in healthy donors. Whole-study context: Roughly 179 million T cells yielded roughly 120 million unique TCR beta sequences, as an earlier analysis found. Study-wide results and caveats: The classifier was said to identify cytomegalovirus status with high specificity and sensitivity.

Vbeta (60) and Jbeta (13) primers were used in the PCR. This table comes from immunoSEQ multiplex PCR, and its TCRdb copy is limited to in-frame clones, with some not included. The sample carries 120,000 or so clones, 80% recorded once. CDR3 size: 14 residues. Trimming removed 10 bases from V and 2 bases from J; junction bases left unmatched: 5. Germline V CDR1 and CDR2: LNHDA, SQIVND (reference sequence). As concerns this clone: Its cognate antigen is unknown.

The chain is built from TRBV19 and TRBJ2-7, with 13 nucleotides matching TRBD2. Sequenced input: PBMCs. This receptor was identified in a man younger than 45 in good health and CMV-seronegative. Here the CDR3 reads CATGTSGVTYEQYF. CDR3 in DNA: TGTGCCACCGGGACTAGCGGGGTGACCTACGAGCAGTACTTC.